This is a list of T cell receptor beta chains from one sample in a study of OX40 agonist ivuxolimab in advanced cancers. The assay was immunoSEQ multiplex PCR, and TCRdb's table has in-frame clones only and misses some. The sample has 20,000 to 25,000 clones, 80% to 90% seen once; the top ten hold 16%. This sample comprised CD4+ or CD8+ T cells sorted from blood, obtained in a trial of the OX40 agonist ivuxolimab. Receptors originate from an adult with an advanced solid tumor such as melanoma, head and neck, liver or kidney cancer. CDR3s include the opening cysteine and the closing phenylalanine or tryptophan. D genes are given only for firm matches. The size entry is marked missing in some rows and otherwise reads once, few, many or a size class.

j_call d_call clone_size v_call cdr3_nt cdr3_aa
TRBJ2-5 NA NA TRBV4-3 TGCGCCAGCAGCCAAGAGATAAGGGAGACCCAGTACTTC CASSQEIRETQYF
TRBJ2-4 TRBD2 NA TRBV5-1 TGCGCCAGCAGTTCCGGGACTAGGTCGGACATTCAGTACTTC CASSSGTRSDIQYF
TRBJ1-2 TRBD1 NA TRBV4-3 TGCGCCAGCAGCCAGACAGGGGGCTCAGCCTCGCGAAACTATGGCTACACCTTC CASSQTGGSASRNYGYTF
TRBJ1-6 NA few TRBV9 TGTGCCAGCAGCGTAGAAGGGGGGGATTCACCCCTCCACTTT CASSVEGGDSPLHF
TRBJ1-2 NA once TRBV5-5 TGTGCCAGCTTGTATCTCTCGCGAAAGACCTATGGCTACACCTTC CASLYLSRKTYGYTF
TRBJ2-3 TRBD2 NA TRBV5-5 TGCGCCAGCAGCCAAGACAAGCGGGACACAGATACGCAGTATTTT CASSQDKRDTDTQYF
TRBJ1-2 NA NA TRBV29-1 TGCAGCGTTGGGTTGGGGGCCGCCGGACGTGGCTACACCTTC CSVGLGAAGRGYTF
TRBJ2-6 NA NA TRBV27 TGTGCCAGCAGTTTTGGGGCGATCTCTGGGGCCAACGTCCTGACTTTC CASSFGAISGANVLTF
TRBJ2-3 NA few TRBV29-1 TGCAGCGCCCGATATCAGACAGATACGCAGTATTTT CSARYQTDTQYF
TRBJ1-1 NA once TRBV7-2 TGTGCCAGCAGCTTGGGACGGCGGGCTTTCTTT CASSLGRRAFF
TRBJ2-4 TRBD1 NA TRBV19 TGTGCCAGTAGTCCAAGGGGCACAGGGGTGGATTCCAAAAACATTCAGTACTTC CASSPRGTGVDSKNIQYF
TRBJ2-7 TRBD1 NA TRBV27 TGTGCCAGCTTCAGGGGGACCTCCTACGAGCAGTACTTC CASFRGTSYEQYF
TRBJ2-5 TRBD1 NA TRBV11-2 TGTGCCAGCAGCTCCGGGACAGGGGTGGTGGAGACCCAGTACTTC CASSSGTGVVETQYF
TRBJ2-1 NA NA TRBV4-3 TGCGCCAGCAGCCAAGACCCAGCGGTCGATGAGCAGTTCTTC CASSQDPAVDEQFF
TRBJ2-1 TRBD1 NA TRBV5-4 TGTGCCAGCAGCTTGGGACCGGGACAGGGGAATGATGAGCAGTTCTTC CASSLGPGQGNDEQFF
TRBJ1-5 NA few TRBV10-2 TGCGCCAGCAGTAAGGGGGAGGGACAGCCCCAGCATTTT CASSKGEGQPQHF
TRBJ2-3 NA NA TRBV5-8 TGTGCCAGCAGCTTGGAGTCGGCAGTCGGCCCAGATACGCAGTATTTT CASSLESAVGPDTQYF
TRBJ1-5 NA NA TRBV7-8 TGTGCCAGCAGGGACAGTGCGAATCAGCCCCAGCATTTT CASRDSANQPQHF
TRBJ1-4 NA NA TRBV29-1 TGCAGCGTTCGGGGAGTAGCTAATGAAAAACTGTTTTTT CSVRGVANEKLFF
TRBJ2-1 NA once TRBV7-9 TGTGCCAGCAGCTTAGCTGGGGGTAATTACAATGAGCAGTTCTTC CASSLAGGNYNEQFF
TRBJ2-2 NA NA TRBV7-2 TGTGCCAGCAGCTTAGGGGTTCCCGGGGAGCTGTTTTTT CASSLGVPGELFF
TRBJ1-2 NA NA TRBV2 TGTGCCAGCAGTGGGCGCGGGGTCGCATGGGGCTACACCTTC CASSGRGVAWGYTF
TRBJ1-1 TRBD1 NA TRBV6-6 TGTGCCAGCGGGCGACAGGGGGGGAACACTGAAGCTTTCTTT CASGRQGGNTEAFF
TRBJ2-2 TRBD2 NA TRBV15 TGTGCCACCAGCAGAGAATATGGCGTACGCGGGGGGTCGAACACCGGGGAGCTGTTTTTT CATSREYGVRGGSNTGELFF
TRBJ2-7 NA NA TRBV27 TGTGCCAGCAGTTCCGGGAACTACGAGCAGTACTTC CASSSGNYEQYF
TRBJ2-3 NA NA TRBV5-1 TGCGCCAGCCTGAGGGTCCTTTCCCCGGATACGCAGTATTTT CASLRVLSPDTQYF
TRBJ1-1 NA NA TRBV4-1 TGCGCCAGCAGCCAAGAGGGGGGCACCCCTGAAGCTTTCTTT CASSQEGGTPEAFF
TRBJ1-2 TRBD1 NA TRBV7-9 TGTGCCAGCAGCTTAGAGGGGGCAGGCCAGGGCTACACCTTC CASSLEGAGQGYTF
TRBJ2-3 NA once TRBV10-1 TGCGCCAGCAGTGATACCGGGGGCCCTAGCACAGATACGCAGTATTTT CASSDTGGPSTDTQYF
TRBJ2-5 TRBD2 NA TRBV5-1 TGCGCCAGCAGCTTGGGCTTTACTAGCGGAAACCAAGAGACCCAGTACTTC CASSLGFTSGNQETQYF
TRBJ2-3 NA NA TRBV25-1 TGTGCCAGCAGCTTAGTCCCAGATACGCAGTATTTT CASSLVPDTQYF
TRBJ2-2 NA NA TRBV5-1 TGCGCCAGCAGCTTGGACGGAAACACCGGGGAGCTGTTTTTT CASSLDGNTGELFF
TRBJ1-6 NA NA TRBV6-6 TGTGCCAGCAGCACGATAGGGACCGTCCGTTCACCCCTCCACTTT CASSTIGTVRSPLHF